This T cell receptor beta chain was documented in a study of shared clonotypes between healthy human individuals. Study outcomes and limitations: Large sequencing depth failed to make sorted-subset sequencing complete, rarefaction showed. Clonotype sharing across donors was expected to vary with sequencing depth.

Nashville, Tennessee was home to all donors, who were Caucasian adults. 200 to 250 ng DNA, tens of thousands of T cell genomes, went into each sorted-subset replicate PCR. Assay: immunoSEQ multiplex PCR; the TCRdb copy retains only in-frame clones and omits some. The sample yields 1,100,000 or so clones, around 78% seen once. As regards this clone: What it binds is unknown.

What was sequenced was memory CD4+ T cells from PBMCs. Subset indicated: CD45RA-negative fraction. The source of this sequence is a man aged 18 to 29 in good health. Some clones in this sample may be carry-over from other donors' samples.

CDR3 in amino acids: CAWRKDNTEAFF. CDR3 in DNA: TGTGCCTGGAGGAAAGATAACACTGAAGCTTTCTTT. This chain joins TRBV30 and TRBJ1-1; D remains unclear. V was trimmed by 3 bases and J by 2 bases, leaving 7 bases between them. The CDR3 contains 12 residues. Germline V gene lookup returns CDR1 GTSNPN and CDR2 SVGIG (reference sequence).